Only one count was recorded for the clone carrying this T cell receptor (beta chain). Its antigen is as yet unknown. Trimming cost V 5 bases and J 1 base, with 12 bases left between them. Germline-derived CDR1 and CDR2 are SGHTA and FQGNSA. The CDR3 contains 14 residues. Time point noted: baseline pretreatment blood. Treatment of the sample: 15 Gy SBRT to primary tumor, nephrectomy 4 weeks later. The entry originates in a study of radiation and T cells in renal cell carcinoma. At the level of the study: Nephrectomy followed 15 Gy stereotactic body radiation by 4 weeks.

Generated by immunoSEQ multiplex PCR, the TCRdb table keeps only in-frame clones and is missing some. The sample includes about 91,000 clones, 65% to 85% of them seen just once. Broader study findings: In blood, top tumor clones expanded by 2 weeks, shrinking by 4.

The chain couples TRBV7-2 to TRBJ2-7, with no clear D. This TCR derives from a man aged 55 to 69 with renal cell carcinoma. Sequencing used blood, obtained from a patient whose treatment included radiotherapy and nephrectomy. In nucleotides, the CDR3 is TGTGCCAGCAGCCCCGCCCCACAGTCCTACGAGCAGTACTTC. Amino acids: CASSPAPQSYEQYF. The variable domain in full, with the rest retrieved from reference TRBV7-2 and TRBJ2-7, is GAGVSQSPSNKVTEKGKDVELRCDPISGHTALYWYRQSLGQGLEFLIYFQGNSAPDKSGLPSDRFSAERTGGSVSTLTIQRTQQEDSAVYLCASSPAPQSYEQYFGPGTRLTVT.